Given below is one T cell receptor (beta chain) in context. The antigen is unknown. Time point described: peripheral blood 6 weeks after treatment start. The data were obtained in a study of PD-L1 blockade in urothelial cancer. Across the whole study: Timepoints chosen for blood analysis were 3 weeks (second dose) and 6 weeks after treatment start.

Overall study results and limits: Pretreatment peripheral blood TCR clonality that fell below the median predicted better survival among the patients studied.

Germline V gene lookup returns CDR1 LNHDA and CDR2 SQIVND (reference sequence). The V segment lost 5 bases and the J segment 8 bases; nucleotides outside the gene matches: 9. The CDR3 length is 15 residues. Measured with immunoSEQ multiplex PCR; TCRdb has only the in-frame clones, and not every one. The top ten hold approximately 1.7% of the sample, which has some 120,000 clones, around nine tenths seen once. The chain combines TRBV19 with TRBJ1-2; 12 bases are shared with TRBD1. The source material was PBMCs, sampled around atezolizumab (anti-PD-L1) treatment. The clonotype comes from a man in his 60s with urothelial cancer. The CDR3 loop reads CASSLPGQGATGYTF. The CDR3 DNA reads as TGTGCCAGTAGTTTGCCGGGACAGGGGGCGACGGGCTACACCTTC.